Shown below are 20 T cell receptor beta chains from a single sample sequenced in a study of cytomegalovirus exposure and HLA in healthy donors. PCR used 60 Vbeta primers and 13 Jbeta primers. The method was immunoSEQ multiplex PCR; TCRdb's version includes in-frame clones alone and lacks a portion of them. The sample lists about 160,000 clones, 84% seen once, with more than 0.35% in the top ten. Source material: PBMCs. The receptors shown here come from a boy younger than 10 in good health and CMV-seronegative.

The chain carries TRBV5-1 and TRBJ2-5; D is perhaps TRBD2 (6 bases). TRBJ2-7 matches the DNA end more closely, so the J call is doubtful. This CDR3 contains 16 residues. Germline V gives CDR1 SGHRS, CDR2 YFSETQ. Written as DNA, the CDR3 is TGCGCCAGCAGCTTGGCCGTCGGGAGTTTTACCCACGAGCAGTACTTC. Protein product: CASSLAVGSFTHEQYF.

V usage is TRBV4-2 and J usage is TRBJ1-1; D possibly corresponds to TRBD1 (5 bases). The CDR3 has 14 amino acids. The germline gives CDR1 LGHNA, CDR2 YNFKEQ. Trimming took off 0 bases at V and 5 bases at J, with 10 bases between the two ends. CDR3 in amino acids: CASSQDRAGTEAFF. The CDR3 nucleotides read TGTGCCAGCAGCCAAGACAGGGCTGGAACTGAAGCTTTCTTT.

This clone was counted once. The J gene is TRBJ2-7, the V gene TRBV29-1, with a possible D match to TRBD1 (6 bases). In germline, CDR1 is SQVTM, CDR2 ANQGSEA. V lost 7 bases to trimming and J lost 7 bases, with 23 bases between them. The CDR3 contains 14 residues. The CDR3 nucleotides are TGCAGCGCTCGGGTTTCTAACAGGGACGGGGAGCAGTACTTC. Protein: CSARVSNRDGEQYF.

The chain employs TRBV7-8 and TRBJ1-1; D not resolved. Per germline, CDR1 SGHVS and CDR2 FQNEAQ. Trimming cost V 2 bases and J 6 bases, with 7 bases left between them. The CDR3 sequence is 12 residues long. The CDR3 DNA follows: TGTGCCAGCAGCTTACGGGGTCCTGAAGCTTTCTTT. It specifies CASSLRGPEAFF.

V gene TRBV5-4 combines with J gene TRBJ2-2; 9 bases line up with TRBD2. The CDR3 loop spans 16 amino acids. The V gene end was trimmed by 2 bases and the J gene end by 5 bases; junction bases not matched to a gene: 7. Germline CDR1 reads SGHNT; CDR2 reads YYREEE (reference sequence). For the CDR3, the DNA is TGTGCCAGCAGCTTTAGTAGCGGGAGTAGGACCGGGGAGCTGTTTTTT. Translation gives CASSFSSGSRTGELFF.

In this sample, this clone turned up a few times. The CDR3 sequence: CASSPWEARLDTQYF. The CDR3 bases are TGTGCCAGTAGCCCATGGGAGGCCCGGCTAGATACGCAGTATTTT. V usage is TRBV19 and J usage is TRBJ2-3; TRBD2 is a possible D gene (6 bases). This CDR3 is built from 15 residues. V was cut by 6 bases and J by 5 bases, with 18 bases left in between. CDR1 is LNHDA and CDR2 is SQIVND in the germline V gene (reference sequence).

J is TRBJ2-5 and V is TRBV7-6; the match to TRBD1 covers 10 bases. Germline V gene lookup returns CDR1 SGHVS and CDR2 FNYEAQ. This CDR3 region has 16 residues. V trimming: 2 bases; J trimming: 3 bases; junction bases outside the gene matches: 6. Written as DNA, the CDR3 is TGTGCCAGCAGCTTACCTTTGACAGGGGGCGAAGAGACCCAGTACTTC. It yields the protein CASSLPLTGGEETQYF.

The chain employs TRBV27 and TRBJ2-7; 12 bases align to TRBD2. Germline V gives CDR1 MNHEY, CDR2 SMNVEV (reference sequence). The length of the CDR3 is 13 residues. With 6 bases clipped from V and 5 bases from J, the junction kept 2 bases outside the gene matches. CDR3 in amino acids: CASRLAGGDEQYF. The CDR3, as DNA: TGTGCCAGCAGGCTAGCGGGAGGGGACGAGCAGTACTTC.

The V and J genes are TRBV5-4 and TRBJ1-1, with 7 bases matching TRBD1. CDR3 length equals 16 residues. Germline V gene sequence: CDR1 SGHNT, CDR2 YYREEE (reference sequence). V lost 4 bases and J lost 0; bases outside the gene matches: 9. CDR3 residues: CASSRYPGTVNTEAFF. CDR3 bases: TGTGCCAGCAGCCGTTATCCCGGGACAGTGAACACTGAAGCTTTCTTT.

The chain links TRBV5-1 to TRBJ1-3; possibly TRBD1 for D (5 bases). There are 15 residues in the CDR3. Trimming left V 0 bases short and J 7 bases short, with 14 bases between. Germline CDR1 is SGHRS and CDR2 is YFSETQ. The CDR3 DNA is TGCGCCAGCAGCTTGGTGGGCCAGGGTTGGAACACCATATATTTT. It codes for CASSLVGQGWNTIYF. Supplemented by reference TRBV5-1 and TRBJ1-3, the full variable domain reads KAGVTQTPRYLIKTRGQQVTLSCSPISGHRSVSWYQQTPGQGLQFLFEYFSETQRNKGNFPGRFSGRQFSNSRSEMNVSTLELGDSALYLCASSLVGQGWNTIYFGEGSWLTVV.

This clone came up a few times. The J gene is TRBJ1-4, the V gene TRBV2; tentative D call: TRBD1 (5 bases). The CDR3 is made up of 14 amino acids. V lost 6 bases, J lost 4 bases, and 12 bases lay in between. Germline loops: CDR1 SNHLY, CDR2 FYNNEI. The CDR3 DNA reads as TGTGCCAGCAGCGCGGGACGGAGTAATGAAAAACTGTTTTTT. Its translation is CASSAGRSNEKLFF.

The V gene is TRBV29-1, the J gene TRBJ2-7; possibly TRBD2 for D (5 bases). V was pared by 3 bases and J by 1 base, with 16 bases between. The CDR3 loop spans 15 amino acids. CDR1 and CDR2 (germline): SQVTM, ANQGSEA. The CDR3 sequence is CSVDAGPDPSYEQYF. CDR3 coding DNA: TGCAGCGTTGATGCGGGCCCGGACCCGTCCTACGAGCAGTACTTC.

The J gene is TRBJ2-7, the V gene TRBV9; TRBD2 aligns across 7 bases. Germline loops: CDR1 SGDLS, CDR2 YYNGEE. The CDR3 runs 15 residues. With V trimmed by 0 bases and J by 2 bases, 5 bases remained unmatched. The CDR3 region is CASSVGWGGAYEQYF. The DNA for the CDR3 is TGTGCCAGCAGCGTAGGTTGGGGAGGGGCCTACGAGCAGTACTTC.

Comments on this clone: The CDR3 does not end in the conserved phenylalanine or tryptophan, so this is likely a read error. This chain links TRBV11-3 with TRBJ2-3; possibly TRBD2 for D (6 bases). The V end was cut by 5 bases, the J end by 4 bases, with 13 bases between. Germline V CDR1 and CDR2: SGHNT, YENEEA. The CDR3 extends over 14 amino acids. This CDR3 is CASSTGSVADTQYV. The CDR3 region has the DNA TGTGCCAGCAGCACCGGGAGTGTGGCAGATACGCAGTATGTT.

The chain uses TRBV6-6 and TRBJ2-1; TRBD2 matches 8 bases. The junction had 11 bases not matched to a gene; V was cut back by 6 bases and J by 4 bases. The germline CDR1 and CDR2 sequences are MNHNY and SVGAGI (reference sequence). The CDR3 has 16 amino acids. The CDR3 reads CASSPKGLGGYNEQFF. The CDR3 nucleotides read TGTGCCAGCAGCCCAAAGGGACTAGGGGGATACAATGAGCAGTTCTTC.

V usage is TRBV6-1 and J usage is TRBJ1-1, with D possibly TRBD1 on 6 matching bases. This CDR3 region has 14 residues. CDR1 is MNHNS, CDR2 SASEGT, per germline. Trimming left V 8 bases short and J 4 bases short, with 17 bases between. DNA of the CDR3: TGTGCCAGCGTCGAACAGGGTGAAAGCACTGAAGCTTTCTTT. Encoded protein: CASVEQGESTEAFF.

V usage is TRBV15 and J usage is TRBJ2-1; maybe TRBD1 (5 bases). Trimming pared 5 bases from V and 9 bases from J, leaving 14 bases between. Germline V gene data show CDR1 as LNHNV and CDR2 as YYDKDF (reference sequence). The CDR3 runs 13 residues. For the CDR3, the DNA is TGTGCCACCAGCCTAGGTGGCAGGGCTGAGCAGTTCTTC. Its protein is CATSLGGRAEQFF.

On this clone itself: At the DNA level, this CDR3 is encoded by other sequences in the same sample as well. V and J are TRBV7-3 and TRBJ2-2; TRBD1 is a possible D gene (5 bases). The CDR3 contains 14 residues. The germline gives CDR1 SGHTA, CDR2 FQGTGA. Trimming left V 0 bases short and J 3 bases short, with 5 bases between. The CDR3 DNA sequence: TGTGCCAGCAGCTTAACCAGGGACACCGGGGAGCTGTTTTTT. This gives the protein CASSLTRDTGELFF.

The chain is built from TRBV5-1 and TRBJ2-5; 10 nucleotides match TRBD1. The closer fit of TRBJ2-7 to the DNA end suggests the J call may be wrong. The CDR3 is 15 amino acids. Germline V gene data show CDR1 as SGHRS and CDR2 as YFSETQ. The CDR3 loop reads CASNPQGTGAYEQYF. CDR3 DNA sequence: TGCGCCAGCAACCCCCAGGGGACAGGGGCCTACGAGCAGTACTTC.

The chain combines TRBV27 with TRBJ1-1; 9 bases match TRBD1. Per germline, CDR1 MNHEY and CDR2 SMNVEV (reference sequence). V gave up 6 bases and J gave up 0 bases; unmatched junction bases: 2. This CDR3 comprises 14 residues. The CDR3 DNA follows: TGTGCCAGCAGCCGGGACAGGGTGAACACTGAAGCTTTCTTT. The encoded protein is CASSRDRVNTEAFF.